These T cell receptor beta chains were read from a single sample in a study of glioma-infiltrating T cells after dendritic cell vaccination. Generated by immunoSEQ multiplex PCR, the TCRdb table keeps only in-frame clones and is missing some. The sample records 60,000 to 70,000 clones, approximately 78% being singletons. Source: blood, taken before dendritic cell vaccination. These receptors were obtained from a human donor with glioblastoma. CDR3s include the opening cysteine and the closing phenylalanine or tryptophan. The D gene is left open where the match is weak. Only part of the rows carry a size: once, few, many, or a class if the clone is expanded.

TRBV5-1	TRBJ1-2	.	.	CASSLEGYYGYTF	TGCGCCAGCAGCTTGGAGGGGTACTATGGCTACACCTTC
TRBV7-2	TRBJ2-5	TRBD2	.	CASRRNSGYQETQYF	TGTGCCAGCAGGCGGAATAGCGGGTACCAAGAGACCCAGTACTTC
TRBV11-2	TRBJ1-2	.	.	CASSFLTGSPYGYTF	TGTGCCAGCAGCTTCCTGACAGGATCCCCCTATGGCTACACCTTC
TRBV18	TRBJ1-6	TRBD1	.	CASSPTGSDSPLHF	TGTGCCAGCTCACCGACAGGGTCAGATTCACCCCTCCACTTT
TRBV27	TRBJ2-4	.	.	CASKRTVGNIQYF	TGTGCCAGCAAGCGGACAGTTGGGAACATTCAGTACTTC
TRBV28	TRBJ2-5	TRBD2	.	CAGLAPEQEETQYF	TGTGCCGGACTAGCGCCTGAACAAGAGGAGACCCAGTACTTC
TRBV10-3	TRBJ1-6	TRBD1	.	CATGGQGDSPLHF	TGTGCCACCGGCGGACAGGGGGATTCACCCCTCCACTTT
TRBV29-1	TRBJ1-2	.	.	CSVRPGDGYTF	TGCAGCGTTCGTCCCGGGGATGGCTACACCTTC
TRBV27	TRBJ2-1	.	.	CASSLTGQQFF	TGTGCCAGCAGTTTAACAGGGCAGCAGTTCTTC
TRBV27	TRBJ2-3	.	.	CASREGGQQYF	TGTGCCAGCAGAGAAGGGGGACAGCAGTATTTT
TRBV7-9	TRBJ1-1	.	.	CASSISGANTEAFF	TGTGCCAGCAGCATTTCAGGGGCGAACACTGAAGCTTTCTTT
TRBV7-2	TRBJ2-7	.	.	CASSLLAGSYEQYF	TGTGCCAGCAGCTTACTGGCAGGGTCCTACGAGCAGTACTTC
TRBV5-1	TRBJ2-1	TRBD1	.	CASSLEDRGNEQFF	TGCGCCAGCAGCTTGGAAGACAGGGGGAATGAGCAGTTCTTC
TRBV2	TRBJ1-6	.	.	CASSEMSGRVGSPLHF	TGTGCCAGCAGTGAAATGTCGGGCAGGGTGGGCTCACCCCTCCACTTT
TRBV7-9	TRBJ2-2	TRBD2	few	CASRHKAGGNTGELFF	TGTGCCAGCAGGCACAAGGCGGGGGGCAACACCGGGGAGCTGTTTTTT
TRBV7-6	TRBJ2-7	.	few	CASSLGQGTEQYF	TGTGCCAGCAGCTTAGGCCAGGGAACCGAGCAGTACTTC
TRBV10-3	TRBJ2-6	.	.	CAISADSGANVLTF	TGTGCCATCAGTGCAGACTCTGGGGCCAACGTCCTGACTTTC
TRBV28	TRBJ1-3	.	few	CASSLGHGNTIYF	TGTGCCAGCAGTTTGGGCCATGGAAACACCATATATTTT
TRBV29-1	TRBJ2-3	TRBD2	.	CSVELAGEADTQYF	TGCAGCGTTGAATTAGCGGGGGAGGCAGATACGCAGTATTTT
TRBV7-9	TRBJ1-1	.	.	CASSFGGNTEAFF	TGTGCCAGCAGCTTCGGCGGGAACACTGAAGCTTTCTTT
TRBV25-1	TRBJ2-4	.	few	CASSNRARNIQYF	TGTGCCAGCAGTAACAGGGCTCGAAACATTCAGTACTTC
TRBV5-6	TRBJ2-4	TRBD2	.	CASSIAGGDENIQYF	TGTGCCAGCAGCATAGCGGGGGGCGACGAGAACATTCAGTACTTC
TRBV28	TRBJ1-1	.	.	CASSLSPRGAFF	TGTGCCAGCAGTTTATCACCCAGGGGAGCTTTCTTT
TRBV4-1	TRBJ2-1	TRBD2	.	CASSSEVASGGFNEQFF	TGCGCCAGCAGCTCCGAGGTCGCTAGCGGGGGTTTTAATGAGCAGTTCTTC
TRBV10-1	TRBJ2-7	.	few	CASPCPAENEQYF	TGCGCCAGCCCCTGTCCGGCGGAGAACGAGCAGTACTTC
TRBV7-9	TRBJ2-2	.	.	CASSTVNTGELFF	TGTGCCAGCAGCACAGTGAACACCGGGGAGCTGTTTTTT
TRBV12-5	TRBJ1-2	.	.	CASGSPDYGYTF	TGTGCTAGTGGTTCCCCGGACTATGGCTACACCTTC